This TCR beta chain was profiled in a study of T cells in narcolepsy (dated by TCRdb to about 2018). Regarding the complete study: The study enrolled patients with narcolepsy type 1 or type 2 (NT1, NT2) together with healthy control donors. The study used TCR Vbeta sequencing to track clonotypes in blood and CSF while looking for autoreactive T cells in narcolepsy patients that target self-antigens of hypocretin neurons (hypocretin, TRIB2).

Libraries were made using the immunoSEQ multiplex PCR assay. TCRdb retrieved this table from immuneACCESS and kept in-frame rearrangements only. Not all clones are present; in checked studies, unresolved V genes account for under half, and no reason is known for the remainder. The table for this sample lists 20,000 to 30,000 clones; around 85% of them were counted only once. Approximately 1.3% of the sample comes from the top ten. Memory CD4+ T cells were sorted ex vivo from peripheral blood of narcolepsy patients and healthy controls for TCR Vbeta sequencing. The paper's findings and limits, for the study overall: HCRT-specific and TRIB2-specific autoreactive clonotypes were highlighted in plots that compared CD4+ T cell clonotypes in CSF versus blood from the same patient. Autoreactive clonotypes were reported to be detected serially in the blood of the same patients and of different patients, but not in the blood of healthy controls. No sequences matching autoreactive T cell clones were present in some of the blood memory CD4+ repertoires from patients and controls. Patients and controls had comparable numbers of sequenced blood memory CD4+ clonotypes, averaging about 39,000 and 30,000, respectively.

CDR1 LGHNA and CDR2 YNFKEQ are derived from the germline V gene. V is cut by 0 bases and J by 1 base, and the space between the germline ends is 19 bases. From the cysteine through the phenylalanine, the CDR3 covers 18 amino acids. Of all the DNA, just the CDR3 is kept, 54 bases in frame from base 1. Comments on this clone: What antigen it recognizes has not been identified. Base qualities are not at hand, and no much larger clone is one base apart.

This TCR was recovered from a human donor with narcolepsy. The receptor chain draws on TRBV4-2 and TRBJ2-7; the D gene identity is not certain. Specimen: CD45RA- memory CD4+ T cells from PBMCs. The sample's cell subset or site label, in plain terms: memory T cells sorted ex vivo from peripheral blood. The CDR3 amino acid sequence is: CASSQDKPSRTVSYEQYF. The DNA sequence follows: TGTGCCAGCAGCCAAGATAAGCCCTCTAGAACCGTTTCCTACGAGCAGTACTTC.